This TCR beta chain was captured in a study of T-cell memory formation after mild COVID-19 listed by TCRdb under 2021. For the study in its entirety: TCR sequence clusters from the two donors were largely donor specific. The cohort comprised two young, previously healthy adult volunteers, one female and one male. Longitudinal TCRalpha and TCRbeta repertoire sequencing tracked T-cell clones expanding and contracting after mild COVID-19 in two donors. General findings and caveats noted by the study authors: Contracting CD4+ clones appeared mostly in the CM and EM memory subsets, whereas CD8+ clones were enriched in EMRA. From day 15 to 85, contracting clones showed balanced CD4/CD8 phenotypes, whereas a second wave of clones that expanded from day 15 to 37 leaned towards CD4+. Some responding clones were found in pre-infection memory, which suggests that pre-existing cross-reactive memory T cells took part in the SARS-CoV-2 response. Only a couple of mild cases were covered by the study, and larger cohorts that include severe cases with pre-infection samples were considered necessary. Whether the second-wave clones peaking on day 37 were SARS-CoV-2 specific was not confirmed.

The instrument was an Illumina NovaSeq 6000. cDNA libraries for TCRalpha and TCRbeta were prepared by 5'RACE using constant-segment primers, with sample barcodes and unique molecular identifiers added. RNA was extracted from every sample with Trizol reagent. Amplification of the libraries took two PCR steps, and the second step added a second sample barcode plus Illumina TruSeq adapters. Sequencing of libraries was performed on an Illumina NovaSeq with 2 x 150 bp paired-end reads. In the source study's methods: Demultiplexing of reads and collapsing into UMI-guided consensus sequences were performed with migec v1.2.7. With mixcr v2.1.11, UMI consensuses were aligned to TRA and TRB V and J templates and assembled into clonotypes. A clonotype was counted as expanded or contracted only if both edgeR and NoisET called the change significant, with noise models trained on biological replicates. For edgeR calls, the cutoffs were a false discovery rate-adjusted p below 0.01 and a log2 fold-change threshold of 1. PCA with hierarchical clustering of max-normalized trajectories of the 1000 most abundant clonotypes was used as exploratory dynamics analysis. Separately sequenced CD4+ and CD8+ repertoires were used to assign a CD4 or CD8 phenotype to each responding clone. Starting from the raw public reads, TCRdb applied fastp trimming at Q25, assembled clones with MiXCR and retained in-frame beta chains. All rows with the same CDR3 protein become a single entry with the most common DNA and genes. These V and J calls rely on TCRdb rather than the paper's analysis. The sample table shows about 280,000 distinct CDR3 sequences, and less than 9.5% are seen once. The biggest ten clones account for about 20% of the sample.

This clonotype was counted a few times. No cognate antigen has been identified for it. One base away there is no much larger clone; base qualities are not given. Ficoll-Paque density gradient centrifugation was the method used to isolate PBMCs. What was sequenced was PBMCs or a T cell subset sorted from them (not recorded which). This receptor was identified in a man aged 18 to 29 who had mild COVID-19 (a few samples of this study predate the infection). The sample titles of this study are shuffled in the database, so cell type and time point are left out; the donor was told from shared clones.

The CDR3 protein is CASSLDPPPSYNEQFF. The DNA sequence reads TGTGCCAGCAGCTTAGATCCCCCGCCCTCCTACAATGAGCAGTTCTTC. The V gene is TRBV11-2 and the J gene is TRBJ2-1; no D gene can be assigned with confidence. The germline V gene encodes CDR1 SGHAT and CDR2 FQNNGV. Trimming takes 0 bases from V and 0 bases from J, and the germline ends sit 9 bases apart. Including the terminal cysteine and phenylalanine, the CDR3 comprises 16 residues. Kept here is only the CDR3 DNA, which spans 48 bases and is read in frame from base 1.